Here is one T cell receptor beta chain with its context. The data belong to a study of metastatic and nonmetastatic thyroid tumors. CDR1 is MNHEY, CDR2 SVGEGT, per germline. The CDR3 covers 17 residues. The V end was cut by 5 bases, the J end by 5 bases, with 22 bases between. Each patient went into thyroid surgery without having received any treatment. Via MiXCR, TCRdb re-called the PCR reads. The table records about 52,000 clones, approximately 19% of them present only once. The sample comprised blood. This clonotype was obtained from a female donor with papillary thyroid cancer or a benign thyroid nodule (not recorded which). Some clones in this sample may be carry-over from other donors' samples. The J gene is TRBJ2-1, the V gene TRBV6-2 or TRBV6-3; D is perhaps TRBD1 or TRBD2 (6 bases each). The CDR3 sequence is CASSPKGGTLTDNEQFF. The DNA for the CDR3 is TGTGCCAGCAGTCCCAAAGGGGGGACCCTTACAGACAATGAGCAGTTCTTC.